Listed here are 30 T cell receptor beta chains from one sample, sequenced in a study of radiation and T cells in renal cell carcinoma. The time point: blood 2 weeks post-SBRT. Documented treatment: 15 Gy SBRT to primary tumor, nephrectomy 4 weeks later. Some clones are missing from TCRdb's copy, which holds only in-frame ones; the method was immunoSEQ multiplex PCR. Altogether some 50,000 clones are present, less than 85% being singletons, with the ten largest covering less than 30%. Here the sequenced sample was blood, taken from a patient whose treatment included radiotherapy and nephrectomy. The receptors stem from a woman in her sixties or seventies with renal cell carcinoma.

The CDR3, as DNA: TGTGCCAGCAGCCAAGACGTAGCGGGAGGTTCCTACGAGCAGTACTTC. It is translated as CASSQDVAGGSYEQYF. V usage is TRBV4-2 and J usage is TRBJ2-7; 10 bases map to TRBD2. CDR1 is LGHNA, CDR2 YNFKEQ, per germline. CDR3 length equals 16 residues. J lost 1 base, V lost 0 bases, and 3 bases had no gene match.

This clone was seen more than once but under ten times. The chain joins TRBV19 to TRBJ2-7, with 7 bases aligning to TRBD2. The CDR3 runs to 15 residues. With V trimmed by 2 bases and J by 6 bases, 10 bases remained unmatched. Germline V gene lookup returns CDR1 LNHDA and CDR2 SQIVND (reference sequence). The CDR3 bases are TGTGCCAGTAGTATATCCCCTGCGGGAGCACTCGAGCAGTACTTC. Protein product: CASSISPAGALEQYF.

There are a few counts of this clone. J is TRBJ1-1 and V is TRBV5-1; no clear D gene. The CDR3 covers 11 residues. Trimming cost V 0 bases and J 3 bases, with 0 bases left between them. Germline-derived CDR1 and CDR2 are SGHRS and YFSETQ. CDR3 DNA: TGCGCCAGCAGCTTGGACACTGAAGCTTTCTTT. Translating it yields CASSLDTEAFF.

The chain is built from TRBV2 and TRBJ1-2; no clear D. V was shortened by 6 bases and J by 2 bases, with 13 bases between the two germline ends. The CDR3 spans 14 residues. Germline assignment: CDR1 SNHLY and CDR2 FYNNEI. This CDR3 is CASRPDGNNYGYTF. The DNA for the CDR3 is TGTGCCAGCAGACCTGATGGGAACAACTATGGCTACACCTTC.

This rearrangement joins TRBV21-1 to TRBJ1-5. TRBV21-1 is a recognized pseudogene. The CDR3 covers 17 residues. The CDR3 nucleotides read TGTGCCAGCAGCAAGCAATTCGGGAAGAGGCGCAATCAGCCCCAGCATTTT. The encoded protein is CASSKQFGKRRNQPQHF.

This clone was found a few times. The chain combines TRBV25-1 with TRBJ2-5; 7 bases are shared with TRBD1. This CDR3 region has 14 residues. Germline V gene sequence: CDR1 MGHDK, CDR2 SYGVNS. With V trimmed by 8 bases and J by 1 base, 7 bases remained unmatched. For the CDR3, the DNA is TGTGCCAGCTCCGGCAGGACAGGCCAAGAGACCCAGTACTTC. Its translation is CASSGRTGQETQYF.

V and J are TRBV2 and TRBJ2-1; 8 bases match TRBD2. After removal of 6 bases from V and 6 bases from J, the junction contained 7 bases not matched to a gene. CDR1 SNHLY and CDR2 FYNNEI come from the germline V gene. This CDR3 region has 14 residues. The CDR3 DNA sequence: TGTGCCAGCAGCGCGGGGGGCCACGGCAATGAGCAGTTCTTC. Encoded protein: CASSAGGHGNEQFF.

The chain carries TRBV10-3 and TRBJ2-2; a weak D match, TRBD1 (5 bases). The CDR3 runs to 17 residues. V was trimmed by 5 bases and J by 1 base, leaving 17 bases between them. Germline CDR1 reads ENHRY; CDR2 reads SYGVKD. The CDR3: CAISFFLQDLNTGELFF. In nucleotides, the CDR3 is TGTGCCATCAGTTTTTTTCTACAGGACCTGAACACCGGGGAGCTGTTTTTT.

The CDR3: CAWSVGSYQPQHF. The CDR3 DNA sequence: TGTGCCTGGAGTGTCGGGTCCTATCAGCCCCAGCATTTT. The V gene is TRBV30, the J gene TRBJ1-5; D not certain. Trimming took 0 bases from V and 5 from J, leaving 8 bases between them. Germline values: CDR1 GTSNPN, CDR2 SVGIG (reference sequence). The length of the CDR3 is 13 residues. Together with reference TRBV30 and TRBJ1-5, the CDR3 gives the full variable domain: SQTIHQWPATLVQPVGSPLSLECTVEGTSNPNLYWYRQAAGRGLQLLFYSVGIGQISSEVPQNLSASRPQDRQFILSSKKLLLSDSGFYLCAWSVGSYQPQHFGDGTRLSIL.

This clone occurred a few times. This chain links TRBV2 with TRBJ2-5, with 9 bases identical to TRBD2. This CDR3 is built from 17 residues. The J segment lost 1 base and the V segment lost 6 bases, leaving 12 bases of the junction unmatched. The germline CDR1 and CDR2 sequences are SNHLY and FYNNEI. CDR3 loop: CASRLSGSGGFQETQYF. The CDR3 DNA reads as TGTGCCAGCAGGTTAAGCGGTAGCGGGGGTTTCCAAGAGACCCAGTACTTC.

This sequence joins TRBV4-1 and TRBJ1-2, with D tentatively TRBD1 (5 bases). Trimming removed 3 bases from V and 1 base from J, with 15 bases in between. The CDR3 extends over 16 amino acids. Germline assignment: CDR1 MGHRA and CDR2 YSYEKL. In DNA form, the CDR3 reads TGCGCCAGCAGCCACGCGAGGGGTCCATTTAACTATGGCTACACCTTC. It codes for CASSHARGPFNYGYTF.

A single count supports this clone. For the CDR3, the DNA is TGCGCCAGCAGCTTGGGGACCACAGGGATTTTCCGGGAGCAGTACTTC. Translated, it gives CASSLGTTGIFREQYF. This sequence joins TRBV5-1 and TRBJ2-7; maybe TRBD1 (6 bases). The CDR3 length is 16 residues. The ends were cut back, 0 bases at V and 7 bases at J, with 20 bases in the middle. Germline CDR1 reads SGHRS; CDR2 reads YFSETQ.

V gene TRBV18 combines with J gene TRBJ2-7; 8 nucleotides line up with TRBD1. The V gene's germline CDR1 is KGHSH and CDR2 LQKENI. The V and J ends lost 3 bases and 7 bases, in that order; junction bases with no gene match: 8. This CDR3 is 14 amino acids long. This CDR3 reads CASSPGQGSGEQYF. CDR3 DNA sequence: TGTGCCAGCTCACCCGGACAGGGTTCGGGGGAGCAGTACTTC.

This chain joins TRBV4-2 and TRBJ2-5; 9 bases align to TRBD2. Germline CDR1 LGHNA, CDR2 YNFKEQ. The CDR3 length is 15 residues. V trimming: 4 bases; J trimming: 5 bases; junction bases outside the gene matches: 8. CDR3 in DNA: TGTGCCAGCAGCCCGGGGAGCGGGGGGTTGGAGACCCAGTACTTC. This encodes CASSPGSGGLETQYF.

The J gene is TRBJ2-6, the V gene TRBV30; no firm D call. There are 15 residues in the CDR3. The V gene's germline CDR1 is GTSNPN and CDR2 SVGIG (reference sequence). Trimming left V 2 bases short and J 0 bases short, with 8 bases between. Here the CDR3 DNA reads TGTGCCTGGAGTAGGTGGCCCTCTGGGGCCAACGTCCTGACTTTC. As protein: CAWSRWPSGANVLTF.

The V call is TRBV11-1, the J call TRBJ2-1; D is undetermined. Trimming cost V 5 bases and J 8 bases, with 7 bases left between them. Germline V lookup: CDR1 SGHAT, CDR2 FQDESV (reference sequence). There are 11 residues in the CDR3. The CDR3 here is CASSPSDEQFF. The CDR3 DNA reads TGTGCCAGCAGCCCGTCGGATGAGCAGTTCTTC.

V gene TRBV7-9 combines with J gene TRBJ1-5, with D unresolved. This CDR3 contains 15 residues. CDR1 and CDR2 (germline): SEHNR, FQNEAQ (reference sequence). The germline V and J ends were trimmed by 5 bases and 0 bases, with 11 bases remaining between them. The CDR3 coding sequence is TGTGCCAGCAGCCCCGTCGGCGGTAGCAATCAGCCCCAGCATTTT. Encoded protein: CASSPVGGSNQPQHF.

V is TRBV18 and J is TRBJ2-5; no definite D call. Between the trimmed V and J ends, which lost 3 bases and 4 bases, there was a span of 9 bases. The CDR3 sequence is 13 residues long. Germline V CDR1 and CDR2: KGHSH, LQKENI. In nucleotides, the CDR3 is TGTGCCAGCTCACCCCCGGTGGGAGAGACCCAGTACTTC. This gives the protein CASSPPVGETQYF.

This sequence joins TRBV6-5 and TRBJ1-1; a possible D gene is TRBD1 (5 bases). CDR1 is MNHEY, CDR2 SVGAGI, per germline. The length of the CDR3 is 14 residues. V shed 6 bases and J shed 4 bases, with 15 bases lying between them. The CDR3, as DNA: TGTGCCAGCAGATCGGGACCGCGGGGCACTGAAGCTTTCTTT. It codes for CASRSGPRGTEAFF.

The chain is built from TRBV6-5 and TRBJ1-1, with D possibly TRBD1 on 5 matching bases. In germline, CDR1 is MNHEY, CDR2 SVGAGI. The V gene lost 4 bases and the J gene lost 2 bases, with 14 bases spanning the gap. This CDR3 spans 15 amino acids. CDR3 sequence reads: CASSSPQEINTEAFF. CDR3 DNA sequence: TGTGCCAGCAGTTCCCCACAGGAAATCAACACTGAAGCTTTCTTT.

The chain joins TRBV5-5 to TRBJ1-1; 12 bases match TRBD1. From germline, CDR1 is SGHKS and CDR2 YYEKEE (reference sequence). The CDR3 runs 15 residues. Trimming removed 3 bases from V and 5 bases from J; junction bases left unmatched: 5. CDR3 DNA sequence: TGTGCCAGCAGCTGGGGACAGGGGGCGCCGACTGAAGCTTTCTTT. It translates to CASSWGQGAPTEAFF.

This chain links TRBV18 with TRBJ2-2; 8 positions match TRBD1. Germline assignment: CDR1 KGHSH and CDR2 LQKENI. Trimming removed 4 bases from V and 1 base from J; junction bases left unmatched: 2. There are 15 residues in the CDR3. CDR3 nucleotide sequence: TGTGCCAGCTCACTAGGACAGGGGAACACCGGGGAGCTGTTTTTT. Protein product: CASSLGQGNTGELFF. The whole variable domain, remainder taken from reference TRBV18 and TRBJ2-2, is NAGVMQNPRHLVRRRGQEARLRCSPMKGHSHVYWYRQLPEEGLKFMVYLQKENIIDESGMPKERFSAEFPKEGPSILRIQQVVRGDSAAYFCASSLGQGNTGELFFGEGSRLTVL.

A few counts support this clone. The chain links TRBV30 to TRBJ1-5, with D uncertain. The germline gives CDR1 GTSNPN, CDR2 SVGIG (reference sequence). The germline V and J ends were trimmed by 1 base and 3 bases, with 10 bases remaining between them. This CDR3 has 14 residues. The CDR3 coding sequence is TGTGCCTGGAGTGCAGACGGGTACAATCAGCCCCAGCATTTT. Translation gives CAWSADGYNQPQHF. The full variable domain, completed using reference TRBV30 and TRBJ1-5, is SQTIHQWPATLVQPVGSPLSLECTVEGTSNPNLYWYRQAAGRGLQLLFYSVGIGQISSEVPQNLSASRPQDRQFILSSKKLLLSDSGFYLCAWSADGYNQPQHFGDGTRLSIL.

The rearrangement links TRBV6-6 to TRBJ2-5, with TRBD2 as a possible D gene (6 bases). Germline assignment: CDR1 MNHNY and CDR2 SVGAGI (reference sequence). The V end lost 5 bases, the J end lost 5 bases, and 15 bases lay between the germline ends. The CDR3 consists of 14 residues. This CDR3 reads CASSAPTGVETQYF. CDR3 coding DNA: TGTGCCAGCAGTGCCCCCACGGGGGTTGAGACCCAGTACTTC.

The rearrangement uses TRBV9 and TRBJ1-1, with D unresolved. CDR1 and CDR2 from the germline V gene are SGDLS and YYNGEE. The CDR3 is 13 residues long. Trimming took off 0 bases at V and 2 bases at J, with 5 bases between the two ends. The CDR3 nucleotides read TGTGCCAGCAGCGTAGGCGACAACACTGAAGCTTTCTTT. Translating it yields CASSVGDNTEAFF.

This clone was seen a single time. The genes are TRBV9 and TRBJ1-4; no definite D call. The V gene's germline CDR1 is SGDLS and CDR2 YYNGEE. There are 16 residues in the CDR3. V gave up 0 bases and J gave up 1 base, with 10 bases separating them. CDR3 in DNA: TGTGCCAGCAGCGTAGATGTGGGTGGAACTAATGAAAAACTGTTTTTT. It translates to CASSVDVGGTNEKLFF.

The chain has TRBV1 and TRBJ2-1. TRBV1 represents a pseudogene. The CDR3 consists of 15 residues. The CDR3 bases are TGCACCAGCAGCCAAAGGGAGAGGAGGGGGAGTGAGCAGTTCTTC. This translates into CTSSQRERRGSEQFF.

This sequence joins TRBV9 and TRBJ1-3, with D hard to call. Trimming pared 0 bases from V and 3 bases from J, leaving 13 bases between. Per germline, CDR1 SGDLS and CDR2 YYNGEE. This CDR3 comprises 16 residues. The CDR3 here is CASSVAPPGGGNTIYF. As DNA, the CDR3 is TGTGCCAGCAGCGTAGCCCCGCCAGGCGGTGGAAACACCATATATTTT.

The rearrangement uses TRBV9 and TRBJ2-7, with D maybe TRBD2 (6 bases). CDR1 SGDLS and CDR2 YYNGEE come from the germline V gene. This CDR3 is 14 amino acids long. V was cut by 3 bases and J by 4 bases, with 14 bases left in between. In nucleotides, the CDR3 is TGTGCCAGCAGCGCCCGGGACTCGGAATACGAGCAGTACTTC. Amino acids: CASSARDSEYEQYF.

This clone was found once. The rearrangement joins TRBV5-6 to TRBJ1-3; maybe TRBD1 (6 bases). The germline gives CDR1 SGHDT, CDR2 YYEEEE. Between the trimmed V and J ends, which lost 4 bases and 0 bases, there was a span of 14 bases. The CDR3 is 16 amino acids. CDR3 region: CASSPGAHSSGNTIYF. DNA of the CDR3: TGTGCCAGCAGCCCGGGGGCGCACTCCTCTGGAAACACCATATATTTT.